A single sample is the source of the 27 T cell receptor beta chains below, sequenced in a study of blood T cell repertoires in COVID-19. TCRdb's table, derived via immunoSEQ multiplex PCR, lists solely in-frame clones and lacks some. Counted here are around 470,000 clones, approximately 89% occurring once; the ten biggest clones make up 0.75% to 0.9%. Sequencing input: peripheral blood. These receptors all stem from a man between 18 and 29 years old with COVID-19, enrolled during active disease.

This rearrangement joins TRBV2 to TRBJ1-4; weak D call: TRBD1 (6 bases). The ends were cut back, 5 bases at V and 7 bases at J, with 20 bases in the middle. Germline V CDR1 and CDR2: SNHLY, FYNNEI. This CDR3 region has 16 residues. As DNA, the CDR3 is TGTGCCAGCAGTTCTACCACTGGGGGCGTAGTTGAAAAACTGTTTTTT. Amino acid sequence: CASSSTTGGVVEKLFF.

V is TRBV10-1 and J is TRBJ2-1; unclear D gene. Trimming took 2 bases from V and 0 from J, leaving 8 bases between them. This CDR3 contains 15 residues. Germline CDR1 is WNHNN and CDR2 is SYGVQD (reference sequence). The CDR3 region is CASSEHVSSYNEQFF. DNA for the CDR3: TGCGCCAGCAGTGAGCATGTTAGCTCCTACAATGAGCAGTTCTTC.

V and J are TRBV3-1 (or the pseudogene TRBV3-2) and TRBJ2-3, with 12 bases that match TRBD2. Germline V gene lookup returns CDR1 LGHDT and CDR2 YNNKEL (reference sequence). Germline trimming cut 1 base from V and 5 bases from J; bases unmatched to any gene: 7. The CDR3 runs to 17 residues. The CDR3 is CASSQGLAGGRIDTQYF. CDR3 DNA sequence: TGTGCCAGCAGCCAAGGTCTAGCGGGGGGGCGGATAGATACGCAGTATTTT.

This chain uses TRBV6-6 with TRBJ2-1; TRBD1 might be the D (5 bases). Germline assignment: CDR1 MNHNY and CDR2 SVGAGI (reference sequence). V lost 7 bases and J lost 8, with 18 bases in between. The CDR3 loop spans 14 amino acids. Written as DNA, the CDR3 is TGTGCCAGCACCCCAGACAGTTATCTCGATGAGCAGTTCTTC. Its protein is CASTPDSYLDEQFF.

The CDR3 DNA follows: TGTGCCAGCAGTGAAGTAAAACAGGGGAAAAAGGCTTTCTTT. It is translated as CASSEVKQGKKAFF. The chain is built from TRBV2 and TRBJ1-1, with 7 bases fitting TRBD1. Germline V gene data show CDR1 as SNHLY and CDR2 as FYNNEI. J gave up 11 bases and V 1 base, and 10 bases lay outside the gene matches. This CDR3 is 14 amino acids long. Filled out from reference TRBV2 and TRBJ1-1, the complete variable domain reads EPEVTQTPSHQVTQMGQEVILRCVPISNHLYFYWYRQILGQKVEFLVSFYNNEISEKSEIFDDQFSVERPDGSNFTLKIRSTKLEDSAMYFCASSEVKQGKKAFFGQGTRLTVV.

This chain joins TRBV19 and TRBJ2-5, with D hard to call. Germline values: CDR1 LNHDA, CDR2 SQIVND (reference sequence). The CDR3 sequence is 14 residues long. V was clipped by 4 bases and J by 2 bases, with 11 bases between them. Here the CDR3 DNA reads TGTGCCAGTAGTAGAGGCCTGGATCAAGAGACCCAGTACTTC. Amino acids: CASSRGLDQETQYF.

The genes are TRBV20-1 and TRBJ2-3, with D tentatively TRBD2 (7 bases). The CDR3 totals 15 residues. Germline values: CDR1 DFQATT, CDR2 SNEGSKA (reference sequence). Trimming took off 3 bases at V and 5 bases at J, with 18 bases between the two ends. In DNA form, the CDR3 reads TGCAGTGCTAGTGGTGGGGGGGCACAGGGAGATACGCAGTATTTT. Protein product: CSASGGGAQGDTQYF.

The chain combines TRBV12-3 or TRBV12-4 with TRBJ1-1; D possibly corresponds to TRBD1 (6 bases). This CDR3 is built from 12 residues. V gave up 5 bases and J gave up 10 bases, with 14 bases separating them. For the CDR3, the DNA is TGTGCCAGCAGTGACCCCGGGACACCAGCTTTCTTT. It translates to CASSDPGTPAFF.

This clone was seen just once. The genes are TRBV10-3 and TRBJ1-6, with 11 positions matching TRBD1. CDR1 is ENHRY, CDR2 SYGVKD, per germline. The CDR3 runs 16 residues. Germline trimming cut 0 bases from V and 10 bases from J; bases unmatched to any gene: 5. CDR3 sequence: CAISESGTGGLSPLHF. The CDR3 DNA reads TGTGCCATCAGTGAGTCCGGGACAGGGGGTTTATCACCCCTCCACTTT.

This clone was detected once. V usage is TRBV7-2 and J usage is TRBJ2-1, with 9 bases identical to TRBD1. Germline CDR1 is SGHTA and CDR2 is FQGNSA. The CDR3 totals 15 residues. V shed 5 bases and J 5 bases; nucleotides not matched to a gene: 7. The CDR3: CASSITGGSNNEQFF. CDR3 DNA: TGTGCCAGCAGCATCACAGGGGGCTCAAACAATGAGCAGTTCTTC.

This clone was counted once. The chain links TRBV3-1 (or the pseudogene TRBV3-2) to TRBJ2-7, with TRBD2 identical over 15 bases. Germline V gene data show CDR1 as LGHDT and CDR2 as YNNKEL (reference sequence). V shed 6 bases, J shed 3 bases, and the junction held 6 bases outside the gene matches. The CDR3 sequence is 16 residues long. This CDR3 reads CASRHGGLAGGYEQYF. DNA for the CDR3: TGTGCCAGCAGGCATGGGGGACTAGCGGGGGGCTACGAGCAGTACTTC.

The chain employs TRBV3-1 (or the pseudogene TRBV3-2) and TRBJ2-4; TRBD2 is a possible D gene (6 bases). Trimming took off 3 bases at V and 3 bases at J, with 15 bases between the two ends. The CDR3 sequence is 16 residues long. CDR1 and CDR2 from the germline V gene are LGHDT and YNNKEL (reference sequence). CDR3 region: CASSQGGLDIKNIQYF. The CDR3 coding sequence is TGTGCCAGCAGCCAGGGGGGTCTGGATATCAAAAACATTCAGTACTTC.

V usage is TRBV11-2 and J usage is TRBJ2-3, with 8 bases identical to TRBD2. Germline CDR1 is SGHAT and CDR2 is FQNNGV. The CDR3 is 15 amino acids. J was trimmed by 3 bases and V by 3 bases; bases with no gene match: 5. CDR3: CASSFSGGATDTQYF. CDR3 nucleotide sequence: TGTGCCAGCAGCTTCTCCGGGGGGGCGACAGATACGCAGTATTTT.

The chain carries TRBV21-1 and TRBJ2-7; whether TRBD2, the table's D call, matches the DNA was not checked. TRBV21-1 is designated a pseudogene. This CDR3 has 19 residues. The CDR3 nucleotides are TGTGCCAGCAGCGACGGACAGCCGCTTACTAGCGGGGGGGCGTACGAGCAGTACTTC. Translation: CASSDGQPLTSGGAYEQYF.

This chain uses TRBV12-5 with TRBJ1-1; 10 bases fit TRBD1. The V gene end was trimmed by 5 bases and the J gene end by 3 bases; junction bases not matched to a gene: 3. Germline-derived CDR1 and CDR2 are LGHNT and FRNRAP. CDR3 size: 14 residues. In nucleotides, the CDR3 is TGTGCTAGTGGTAGGACAGGGGGGGACACTGAAGCTTTCTTT. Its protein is CASGRTGGDTEAFF.

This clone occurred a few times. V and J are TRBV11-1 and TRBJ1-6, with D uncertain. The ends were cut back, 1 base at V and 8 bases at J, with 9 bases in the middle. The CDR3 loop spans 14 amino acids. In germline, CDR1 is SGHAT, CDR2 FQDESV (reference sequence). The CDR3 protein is CASSLDGEDSPLHF. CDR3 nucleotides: TGTGCCAGCAGCTTAGATGGAGAGGATTCACCCCTCCACTTT. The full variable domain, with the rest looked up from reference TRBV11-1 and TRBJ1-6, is EAEVAQSPRYKITEKSQAVAFWCDPISGHATLYWYRQILGQGPELLVQFQDESVVDDSQLPKDRFSAERLKGVDSTLKIQPAELGDSAMYLCASSLDGEDSPLHFGNGTRLTVT.

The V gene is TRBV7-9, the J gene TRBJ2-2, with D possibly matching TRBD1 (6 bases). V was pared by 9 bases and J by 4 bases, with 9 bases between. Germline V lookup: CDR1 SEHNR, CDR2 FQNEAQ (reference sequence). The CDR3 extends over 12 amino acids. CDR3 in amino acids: CARSQGTGELFF. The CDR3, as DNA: TGTGCCAGGTCACAGGGCACCGGGGAGCTGTTTTTT.

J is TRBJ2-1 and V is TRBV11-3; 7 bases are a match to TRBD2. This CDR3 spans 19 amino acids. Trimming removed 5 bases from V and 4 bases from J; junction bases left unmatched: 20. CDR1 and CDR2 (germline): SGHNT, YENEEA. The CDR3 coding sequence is TGTGCCAGCAGCAGAGGAGGAGGCGCTCTAGCGGATTTTTACAATGAGCAGTTCTTC. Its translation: CASSRGGGALADFYNEQFF.

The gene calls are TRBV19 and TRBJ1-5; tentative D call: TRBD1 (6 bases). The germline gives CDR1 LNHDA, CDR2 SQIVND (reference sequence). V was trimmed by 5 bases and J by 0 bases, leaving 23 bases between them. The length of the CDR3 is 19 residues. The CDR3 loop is CASSGPGGWGTSSNQPQHF. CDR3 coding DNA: TGTGCCAGTAGTGGCCCGGGGGGCTGGGGTACAAGTAGCAATCAGCCCCAGCATTTT.

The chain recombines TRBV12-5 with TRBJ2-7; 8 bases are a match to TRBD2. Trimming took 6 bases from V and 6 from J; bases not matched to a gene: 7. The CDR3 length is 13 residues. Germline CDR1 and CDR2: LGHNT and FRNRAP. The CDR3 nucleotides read TGTGCTAGTGGCCTGGAGAGCGGGGGCGAGCAGTACTTC. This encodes CASGLESGGEQYF.

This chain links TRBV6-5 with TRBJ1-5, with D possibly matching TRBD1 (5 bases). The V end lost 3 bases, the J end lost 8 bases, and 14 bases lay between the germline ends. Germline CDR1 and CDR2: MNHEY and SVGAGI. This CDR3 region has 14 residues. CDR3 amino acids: CASSYWQGSEPQHF. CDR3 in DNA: TGTGCCAGCAGTTATTGGCAGGGCTCGGAGCCCCAGCATTTT.

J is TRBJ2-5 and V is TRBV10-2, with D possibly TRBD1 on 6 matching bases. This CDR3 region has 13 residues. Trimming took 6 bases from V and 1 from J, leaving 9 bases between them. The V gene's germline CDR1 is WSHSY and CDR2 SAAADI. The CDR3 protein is CASRTGLQETQYF. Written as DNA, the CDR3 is TGCGCCAGCAGGACAGGCCTCCAAGAGACCCAGTACTTC.

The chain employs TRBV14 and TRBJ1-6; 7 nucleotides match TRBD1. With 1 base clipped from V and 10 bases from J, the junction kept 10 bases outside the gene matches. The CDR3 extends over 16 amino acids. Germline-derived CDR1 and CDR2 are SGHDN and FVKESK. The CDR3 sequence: CASSQGTGRVESPLHF. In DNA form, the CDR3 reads TGTGCCAGCAGCCAAGGGACAGGCCGCGTCGAGTCACCCCTCCACTTT. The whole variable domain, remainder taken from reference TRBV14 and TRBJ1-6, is EAGVTQFPSHSVIEKGQTVTLRCDPISGHDNLYWYRRVMGKEIKFLLHFVKESKQDESGMPNNRFLAERTGGTYSTLKVQPAELEDSGVYFCASSQGTGRVESPLHFGNGTRLTVT.

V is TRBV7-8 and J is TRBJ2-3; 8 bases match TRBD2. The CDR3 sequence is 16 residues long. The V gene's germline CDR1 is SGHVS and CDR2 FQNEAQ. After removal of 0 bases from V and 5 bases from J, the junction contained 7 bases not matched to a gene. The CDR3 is CASSLAYGGGRDTQYF. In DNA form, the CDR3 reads TGTGCCAGCAGCTTAGCTTATGGCGGGGGGCGAGATACGCAGTATTTT.

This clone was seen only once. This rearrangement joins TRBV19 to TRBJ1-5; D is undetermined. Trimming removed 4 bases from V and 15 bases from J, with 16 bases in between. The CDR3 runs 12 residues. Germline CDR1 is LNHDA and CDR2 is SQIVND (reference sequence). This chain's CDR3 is CASSTSGQLWHF. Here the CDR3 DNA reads TGTGCCAGTAGTACCTCGGGTCAGCTCTGGCATTTT.

The CDR3 protein is CASSYSWGTTNQPQHF. CDR3 nucleotides: TGTGCCAGCAGTTACTCGTGGGGGACAACCAATCAGCCCCAGCATTTT. The J gene is TRBJ1-5, the V gene TRBV6-2 or TRBV6-3, with D maybe TRBD1 (6 bases). CDR1 and CDR2 from the germline V gene are MNHEY and SVGEGT. V was trimmed by 0 bases and J by 3 bases, leaving 12 bases between them. The CDR3 length is 16 residues.

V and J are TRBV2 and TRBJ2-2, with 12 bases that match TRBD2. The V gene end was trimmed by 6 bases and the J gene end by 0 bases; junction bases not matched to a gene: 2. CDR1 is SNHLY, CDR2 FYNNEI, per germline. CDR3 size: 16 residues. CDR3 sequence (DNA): TGTGCCAGCAGGAGACTAGCGGGGGCGAACACCGGGGAGCTGTTTTTT. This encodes CASRRLAGANTGELFF.